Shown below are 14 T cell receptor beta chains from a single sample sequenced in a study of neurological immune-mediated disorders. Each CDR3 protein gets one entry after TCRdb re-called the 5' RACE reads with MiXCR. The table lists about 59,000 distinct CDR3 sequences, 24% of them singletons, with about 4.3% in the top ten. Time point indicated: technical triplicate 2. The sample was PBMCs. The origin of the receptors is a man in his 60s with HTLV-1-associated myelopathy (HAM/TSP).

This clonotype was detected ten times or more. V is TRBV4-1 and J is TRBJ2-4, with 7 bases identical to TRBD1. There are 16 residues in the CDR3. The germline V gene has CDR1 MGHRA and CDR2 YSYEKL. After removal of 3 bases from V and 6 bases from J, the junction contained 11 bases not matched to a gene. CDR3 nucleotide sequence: TGCGCCAGCAGCCACGAGAGGGGGCAGGGCGGAAACATTCAGTACTTC. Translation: CASSHERGQGGNIQYF.

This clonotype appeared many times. CDR3 residues: CSVEDPRRLQYF. The CDR3 nucleotides are TGCAGCGTTGAAGATCCCCGCAGGTTACAGTACTTC. The chain is built from TRBV29-1 and TRBJ2-7; D uncertain. CDR1 and CDR2 from the germline V gene are SQVTM and ANQGSEA. V lost 0 bases, J lost 10 bases, and 13 bases lay in between. The CDR3 consists of 12 residues.

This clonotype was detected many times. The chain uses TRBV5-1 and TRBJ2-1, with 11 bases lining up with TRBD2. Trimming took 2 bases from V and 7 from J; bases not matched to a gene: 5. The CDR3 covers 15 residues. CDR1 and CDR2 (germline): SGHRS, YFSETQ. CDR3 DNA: TGCGCCAGCAGCTTCGTAGCGGGAGGGGAGAATGAGCAGTTCTTC. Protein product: CASSFVAGGENEQFF.

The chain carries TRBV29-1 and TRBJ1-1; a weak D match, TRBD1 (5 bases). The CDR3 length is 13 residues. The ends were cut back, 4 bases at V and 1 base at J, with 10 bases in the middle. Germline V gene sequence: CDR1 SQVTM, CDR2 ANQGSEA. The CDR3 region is CSVGEGPNTEAFF. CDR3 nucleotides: TGCAGCGTTGGGGAGGGGCCGAACACTGAAGCTTTCTTT.

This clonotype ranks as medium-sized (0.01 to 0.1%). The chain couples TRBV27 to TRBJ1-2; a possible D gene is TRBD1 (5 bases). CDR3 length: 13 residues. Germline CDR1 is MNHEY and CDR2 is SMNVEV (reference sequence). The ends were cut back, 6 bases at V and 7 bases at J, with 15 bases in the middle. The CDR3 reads CASSFQSGGGYTF. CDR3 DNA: TGTGCCAGCAGCTTCCAGAGTGGGGGTGGCTACACCTTC.

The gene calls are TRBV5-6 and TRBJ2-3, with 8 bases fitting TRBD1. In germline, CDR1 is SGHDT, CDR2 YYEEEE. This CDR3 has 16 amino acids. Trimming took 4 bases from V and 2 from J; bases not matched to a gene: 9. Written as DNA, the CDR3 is TGTGCCAGCAGCGCGGACAGGGTGAGACTCACAGATACGCAGTATTTT. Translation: CASSADRVRLTDTQYF.

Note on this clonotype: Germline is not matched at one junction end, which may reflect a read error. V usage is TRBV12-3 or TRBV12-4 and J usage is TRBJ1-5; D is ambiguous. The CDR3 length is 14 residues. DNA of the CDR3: TGTGCCAGCAGTTCGGACCGGCACAATCAACCCCAGCATTTT. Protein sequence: CASSSDRHNQPQHF.

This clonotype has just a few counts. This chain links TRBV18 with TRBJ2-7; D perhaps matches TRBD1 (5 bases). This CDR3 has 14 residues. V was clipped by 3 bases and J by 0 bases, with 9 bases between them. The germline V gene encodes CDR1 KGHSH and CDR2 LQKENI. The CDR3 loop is CASSPQGSSYEQYF. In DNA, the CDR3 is TGTGCCAGCTCACCTCAGGGATCCTCCTACGAGCAGTACTTC.

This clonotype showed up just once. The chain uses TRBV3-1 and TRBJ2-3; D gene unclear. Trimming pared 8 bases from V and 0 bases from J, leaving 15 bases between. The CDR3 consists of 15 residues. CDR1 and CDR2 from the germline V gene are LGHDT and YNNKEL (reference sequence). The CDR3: CASGDRSASTDTQYF. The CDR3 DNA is TGTGCCAGCGGAGATCGCAGCGCTAGCACAGATACGCAGTATTTT.

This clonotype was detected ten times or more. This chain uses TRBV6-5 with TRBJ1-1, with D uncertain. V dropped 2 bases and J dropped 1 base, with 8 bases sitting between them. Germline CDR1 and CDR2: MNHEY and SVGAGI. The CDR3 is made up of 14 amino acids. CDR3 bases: TGTGCCAGCAGTTACGGCAGCCAGAACACTGAAGCTTTCTTT. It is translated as CASSYGSQNTEAFF.

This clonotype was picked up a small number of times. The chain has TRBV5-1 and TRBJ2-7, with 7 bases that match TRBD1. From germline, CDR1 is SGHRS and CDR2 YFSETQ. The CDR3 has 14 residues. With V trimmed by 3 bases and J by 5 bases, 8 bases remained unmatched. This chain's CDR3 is CASSSRDRINEQYF. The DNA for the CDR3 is TGCGCCAGCAGCTCCCGGGACAGAATCAACGAGCAGTACTTC.

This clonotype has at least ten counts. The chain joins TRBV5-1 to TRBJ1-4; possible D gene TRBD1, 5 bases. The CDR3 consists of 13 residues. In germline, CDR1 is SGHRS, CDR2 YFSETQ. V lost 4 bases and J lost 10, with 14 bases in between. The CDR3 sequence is CASSENGTPKLFF. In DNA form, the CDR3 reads TGCGCCAGCAGCGAGAACGGGACTCCAAAACTGTTTTTT.

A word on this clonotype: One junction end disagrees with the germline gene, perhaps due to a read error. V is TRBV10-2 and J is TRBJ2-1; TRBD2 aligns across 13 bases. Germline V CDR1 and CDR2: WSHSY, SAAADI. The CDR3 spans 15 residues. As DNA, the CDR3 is TGTGCCAGCAGTACTAGCGGGAGGGGGGTCAATGAGCAGTTCTTC. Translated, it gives CASSTSGRGVNEQFF.

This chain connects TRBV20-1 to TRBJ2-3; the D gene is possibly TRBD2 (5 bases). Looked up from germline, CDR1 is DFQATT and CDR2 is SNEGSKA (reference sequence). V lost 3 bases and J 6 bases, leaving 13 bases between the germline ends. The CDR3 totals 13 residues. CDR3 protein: CSASPGVSDTQYF. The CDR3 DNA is TGCAGTGCTAGTCCCGGGGTTTCGGATACGCAGTATTTT.